The clone carrying this T cell receptor (beta chain) was counted a single time. Its antigen is undetermined. The sample belongs to a study of tumor-infiltrating lymphocytes in localized non-small cell lung cancer. Background on the study: Each patient gave resected tumor and non-adjacent uninvolved lung tissue. Regarding the study as a whole: Tumor T-cell fraction was not associated with recurrence-free survival. Compared with uninvolved lung, tumors showed higher T cell infiltration by TCRbeta sequencing. No T-cell fraction difference was seen between IM1 and IM2 tumors.

Profiled with immunoSEQ multiplex PCR; TCRdb holds only in-frame clones, not every one. The sample consists of about 21,000 clones, approximately 80% of them appearing once. Germline CDR1 reads MDHEN; CDR2 reads SYDVKM. Trimming cost V 7 bases and J 6 bases, with 10 bases left between them. There are 12 residues in the CDR3. The sample comprised lung tumor tissue. This sequence originates from a human donor with non-small cell lung cancer. This rearrangement joins TRBV28 to TRBJ1-5, with D perhaps TRBD1 (5 bases). In nucleotides, the CDR3 is TGTGCCAGCATCACAGGTGGTCAGCCCCAGCATTTT. Protein product: CASITGGQPQHF.